Presented here are 8 T cell receptor beta chains from one specimen sequenced in a study of chemoradiotherapy in HPV16-positive cancers. The repertoire was sequenced with immunoSEQ multiplex PCR; TCRdb's copy has only in-frame clones and lacks some. This table has 7,000 or so clones, roughly nine tenths appearing once. Sequenced here: tumor tissue, sampled from a patient who underwent chemoradiotherapy. All receptors derive from a human donor with HPV-associated anogenital cancer.

The chain links TRBV11-2 to TRBJ2-7; 9 bases map to TRBD2. Germline V CDR1 and CDR2: SGHAT, FQNNGV. V lost 11 bases and J lost 0; bases outside the gene matches: 8. This CDR3 contains 14 residues. CDR3 amino acids: CASAGGDGSYEQYF. For the CDR3, the DNA is TGTGCCTCCGCGGGGGGGGATGGCTCCTACGAGCAGTACTTC.

V and J are TRBV11-3 and TRBJ2-1; D unresolved. There are 12 residues in the CDR3. Trimming left V 2 bases short and J 8 bases short, with 7 bases between. Germline V CDR1 and CDR2: SGHNT, YENEEA. The CDR3, as DNA: TGTGCCAGCAGCTTAAGGGTTGATGAGCAGTTCTTC. This codes for CASSLRVDEQFF.

The gene calls are TRBV7-2 and TRBJ1-5; D is undetermined. The CDR3 extends over 15 amino acids. Trimming took 1 base from V and 6 from J, leaving 13 bases between them. Per the germline V gene, CDR1 is SGHTA and CDR2 is FQGNSA. This chain's CDR3 is CASSLGFSAGQPQHF. The CDR3, as DNA: TGTGCCAGCAGCTTAGGGTTTTCAGCCGGTCAGCCCCAGCATTTT.

This clone has more than one count but fewer than ten. The rearrangement uses TRBV5-1 and TRBJ2-7; 7 positions agree with TRBD2. The germline gives CDR1 SGHRS, CDR2 YFSETQ. There are 16 residues in the CDR3. Losses at the gene ends were 0 bases for V and 2 bases for J; bases not matched to a gene: 8. CDR3 coding DNA: TGCGCCAGCAGCTTGGATCCAGCGGGAACCACCTACGAGCAGTACTTC. This gives the protein CASSLDPAGTTYEQYF.

V gene TRBV27 combines with J gene TRBJ1-5, with a tentative D call TRBD1 (5 bases). The V end lost 4 bases, the J end lost 6 bases, and 10 bases lay between the germline ends. The CDR3 is 13 amino acids. Germline CDR1 reads MNHEY; CDR2 reads SMNVEV (reference sequence). The DNA of the CDR3 is TGTGCCAGCAGTTGGGGACCAGGTCAGCCCCAGCATTTT. Its protein product is CASSWGPGQPQHF.

The chain recombines TRBV30 with TRBJ1-4; the D gene is possibly TRBD1 (5 bases). V was trimmed by 2 bases and J by 10 bases, leaving 14 bases between them. The CDR3 length is 13 residues. Germline CDR1 reads GTSNPN; CDR2 reads SVGIG (reference sequence). CDR3 residues: CAWSSGRQIKLFF. CDR3 bases: TGTGCCTGGAGTTCAGGCAGACAGATAAAACTGTTTTTT. The entire variable domain, with the rest obtained from reference TRBV30 and TRBJ1-4, is as follows: SQTIHQWPATLVQPVGSPLSLECTVEGTSNPNLYWYRQAAGRGLQLLFYSVGIGQISSEVPQNLSASRPQDRQFILSSKKLLLSDSGFYLCAWSSGRQIKLFFGSGTQLSVL.

The chain recombines TRBV7-3 with TRBJ2-3; D may be TRBD2 (5 bases). CDR1 is SGHTA, CDR2 FQGTGA, per germline. The CDR3 is made up of 14 amino acids. V lost 1 base, J lost 0 bases, and 5 bases lay in between. CDR3 amino acids: CASSLSGSTDTQYF. The DNA of the CDR3 is TGTGCCAGCAGCTTAAGCGGGAGCACAGATACGCAGTATTTT.

This chain links TRBV19 with TRBJ1-5; D is possibly TRBD1 (5 bases). The CDR3 is made up of 15 amino acids. CDR1 is LNHDA, CDR2 SQIVND, per germline (reference sequence). Between the trimmed V and J ends, which lost 6 bases and 7 bases, there was a span of 19 bases. The CDR3 DNA sequence: TGTGCCAGTAGGGATGGCCAGGGAAGGGCGCAGCCCCAGCATTTT. It yields the protein CASRDGQGRAQPQHF. The variable domain in full, with the rest retrieved from reference TRBV19 and TRBJ1-5, is DGGITQSPKYLFRKEGQNVTLSCEQNLNHDAMYWYRQDPGQGLRLIYYSQIVNDFQKGDIAEGYSVSREKKESFPLTVTSAQKNPTAFYLCASRDGQGRAQPQHFGDGTRLSIL.